Here is one T cell receptor (beta chain) with its context. Its antigen specificity is not known. No base-level quality is on record; no much larger clone is a single base apart. CDR1 and CDR2 are drawn from the germline V gene (reference sequence): LNHDA, SQIVND. V sheds 3 bases and J sheds 4 bases, leaving 12 bases between their ends. The CDR3 runs 15 amino acids, cysteine and phenylalanine included. Left in the record is the CDR3 DNA by itself, 45 bases read in frame from the first base. RNA was extracted using the RNeasy kit, and roughly 0.5 to 1 microgram was reverse transcribed with random hexamers. The immunoSEQ multiplex PCR assay, covering 54 Vbeta and 13 Jbeta segments, was used to amplify TCR beta CDR3 regions. PCR amplification bias was corrected by using a synthetic template baseline for primer optimization and computational correction. Regarding the original processing steps: Reads were annotated to V, D and J genes per IMGT and analyzed with immunoSEQ Analyzer, keeping only productive sequences. Clonality was computed as one minus Shannon entropy normalized by log2 of the number of productive unique sequences. For each patient and control, public and private clones were evaluated among the 100 most prevalent clones. Clones were defined as Susac-specific when absent from the healthy and MS cohorts, from fewer than 1,200 published viral clones and from other ImmuneACCESS disease sequences. Starting from the raw public reads, TCRdb applied fastp trimming at Q25, assembled clones with MiXCR and retained in-frame beta chains. Under each unique CDR3 protein, matching rows form one entry showing the most common genes and DNA. TCRdb's processing, not the authors', yielded these V and J calls. The table for this sample lists hundreds of thousands of distinct CDR3 sequences; about 89% of them were counted only once. The ten largest clones capture approximately 0.18% of the sample.

This record comes from a study of CD8 T cells in Susac syndrome (dated by TCRdb to about 2019). With respect to the entire study: The study used repertoire sequencing to test whether antigen drove CD8+ T cell activation and differentiation in Susac syndrome. Clonality of the CD8+ T cell repertoire was compared between over 10 healthy donors, approximately 14 Susac syndrome patients and roughly 16 multiple sclerosis patients. What the study reported, not specific to this receptor: The study acknowledged that relatively few individuals were included in the TCR sequencing and HLA analysis.

Peripheral blood CD8+ and CD4+ T cells from healthy donors, Susac syndrome patients and multiple sclerosis patients were profiled using high-throughput TCR beta sequencing. The multiple sclerosis controls were treatment-naive patients who had stable or active relapsing-remitting disease and met the revised McDonald criteria. Bulk CD8+ and CD4+ T cells were purified magnetically by negative isolation, whereas CD8+ TEMRA cells were enriched by FACS. Blood was drawn into EDTA tubes, processed within 24 hours, and PBMCs were isolated by density gradient centrifugation. PBMCs intended for TCR sequencing were cryopreserved in liquid nitrogen and were subsequently thawed in a 37 degrees C water bath. Purity of sorted or isolated CD4+, CD8+ and CD8+ TEMRA cells was at least 90%.

The TCR comes from a human donor with multiple sclerosis. The V gene is TRBV19 and the J gene is TRBJ2-2, with the D gene too uncertain to name. What was sequenced was CD8+ T cells from PBMCs. The DNA is as follows: TGTGCCAGTAGTATGCGGACGAGTCCCACCGGGGAGCTGTTTTTT. Translated, this gives CASSMRTSPTGELFF.